A selection of T cell receptor beta chains follows, all from one sample in a study of T cells expressing NK-cell markers. TCRdb reanalyzed the 5' RACE reads and collapses them to one entry per CDR3 protein, without DNA. The table lists 550,000 to 600,000 distinct CDR3 sequences. Sequencing was performed on blood T cells: a sorted CD56 or NKG2C T cell subset, CD4+ or CD8+ T cells, or bulk PBMC T cells (not recorded which). These receptor sequences come from a young man in good health. CDR3s include the opening cysteine and the closing phenylalanine or tryptophan. Fields, in order: J gene, V gene, CDR3 protein.

j_call: TRBJ2-1
v_call: TRBV9
cdr3_aa: CASSVGRGQGEQFF

j_call: TRBJ2-1
v_call: TRBV4-1
cdr3_aa: CASSGLMMGGEQFF

j_call: TRBJ1-2
v_call: TRBV5-5
cdr3_aa: CASSSLKGRKRSYGYTF

j_call: TRBJ1-1
v_call: TRBV20-1
cdr3_aa: CSARDLRHPVAEAFF

j_call: TRBJ2-2
v_call: TRBV5-1
cdr3_aa: CASSLGQETGELFF

j_call: TRBJ2-3
v_call: TRBV4-1
cdr3_aa: CASSQELARLAPGADTQYF

j_call: TRBJ2-1
v_call: TRBV20-1
cdr3_aa: CSARSGALYNEQFF

j_call: TRBJ2-1
v_call: TRBV11-2
cdr3_aa: CASSLGAPPLGEQFF

j_call: TRBJ2-7
v_call: TRBV6-1
cdr3_aa: CASSREGQRPYEQYF

j_call: TRBJ1-1
v_call: TRBV5-1
cdr3_aa: CASSSYSGGNTEAFF

j_call: TRBJ1-2
v_call: TRBV12-3/TRBV12-4
cdr3_aa: CASSLVPGGQNGYTF

j_call: TRBJ2-7
v_call: TRBV7-2
cdr3_aa: CASSLAPSGRGYEQYF

j_call: TRBJ2-3
v_call: TRBV6-6
cdr3_aa: CASSYSMGGPGYF

j_call: TRBJ2-1
v_call: TRBV20-1
cdr3_aa: CSATQSSGRVGSYNEQFF

j_call: TRBJ1-1
v_call: TRBV5-1
cdr3_aa: CASSWSGTGKRPEAFF

j_call: TRBJ2-1
v_call: TRBV29-1
cdr3_aa: CSVESRGPVGEQFF

j_call: TRBJ2-7
v_call: TRBV3-1
cdr3_aa: CASSRWDTSYEQYF

j_call: TRBJ2-4
v_call: TRBV11-1
cdr3_aa: CASSGLDRTGKHPKNIQYF

j_call: TRBJ2-7
v_call: TRBV29-1
cdr3_aa: CSVGGALGLLEQYF

j_call: TRBJ2-2
v_call: TRBV12-5
cdr3_aa: CASGLGMGPGELFF

j_call: TRBJ1-5
v_call: TRBV30
cdr3_aa: CAWGKPGQVFSNQPQHF

j_call: TRBJ2-2
v_call: TRBV5-1
cdr3_aa: CASSLDPTSGRTTGELFF